This T cell receptor beta chain was recorded in a study of T cell repertoires in cytomegalovirus infection. Remarks on this clonotype: Its antigen is unidentified.

TCRdb reprocessed the reads via MiXCR and lists one record per CDR3 protein. Of about 740,000 distinct CDR3 sequences listed, approximately 33% are singletons. Looked up from germline, CDR1 is SNHLY and CDR2 is FYNNEI. V lost 4 bases, J lost 8 bases, and 14 bases lay in between. The CDR3 is 13 amino acids. The source is a human donor in good health (CMV status not recorded). Some clones in this sample may be carry-over from other donors' samples. This sequence joins TRBV2 and TRBJ1-2; D is ambiguous. Specimen: cultured PBMCs, collected from culture after CMV antigen stimulation. For the CDR3, the DNA is TGTGCCAGCAGTGTGAGAGTGGGTGAAGGCTACACCTTC. It yields the protein CASSVRVGEGYTF.